What follows are 20 T cell receptor beta chains derived from one specimen sequenced in a study of OX40 agonist ivuxolimab in advanced cancers. TCRdb keeps only in-frame clones here, not all; method: immunoSEQ multiplex PCR. The data contain under 95,000 clones, about 90% of them singletons. The sample was CD4+ or CD8+ T cells sorted from blood, taken in a trial of the OX40 agonist ivuxolimab. These receptors came from an adult with an advanced solid tumor such as melanoma, head and neck, liver or kidney cancer.

The chain carries TRBV7-8 and TRBJ1-4; D gene unclear. Trimming removed 5 bases at V and 0 bases at J, with 4 bases between. Per the germline V gene, CDR1 is SGHVS and CDR2 is FQNEAQ. The CDR3 length is 13 residues. The CDR3 DNA follows: TGTGCCAGCAGCATTCCAACTAATGAAAAACTGTTTTTT. Translation: CASSIPTNEKLFF.

The gene calls are TRBV5-8 and TRBJ2-3, with D uncertain. The germline V gene encodes CDR1 SGHTS and CDR2 YDEGEE. Between the trimmed V and J ends, which lost 2 bases and 1 base, there was a span of 11 bases. The CDR3 spans 15 residues. This CDR3 reads CASSFVGAGTDTQYF. The CDR3 bases are TGTGCCAGCAGCTTCGTGGGTGCCGGCACAGATACGCAGTATTTT.

The chain joins TRBV7-6 to TRBJ2-7; D is uncertain. This CDR3 is 13 amino acids long. Trimming removed 2 bases from V and 5 bases from J, with 10 bases in between. Germline CDR1 and CDR2: SGHVS and FNYEAQ. CDR3 amino acids: CASSLSRVNEQYF. CDR3 in DNA: TGTGCCAGCAGCTTAAGTCGAGTCAACGAGCAGTACTTC. The full variable domain, rest sourced from reference TRBV7-6 and TRBJ2-7, is GAGVSQSPRYKVTKRGQDVALRCDPISGHVSLYWYRQALGQGPEFLTYFNYEAQQDKSGLPNDRFSAERPEGSISTLTIQRTEQRDSAMYRCASSLSRVNEQYFGPGTRLTVT.

The genes are TRBV7-8 and TRBJ1-1; D remains unclear. Germline V gene sequence: CDR1 SGHVS, CDR2 FQNEAQ. V lost 1 base, J lost 1 base, and 7 bases lay in between. There are 14 residues in the CDR3. The CDR3 sequence: CASSLVAANTEAFF. The DNA of the CDR3 is TGTGCCAGCAGCTTAGTGGCAGCGAACACTGAAGCTTTCTTT.

This clone has only one observation. J is TRBJ2-5 and V is TRBV11-2, with 13 bases identical to TRBD2. Trimming cost V 3 bases and J 2 bases; bases outside gene matches: 9. This CDR3 has 18 residues. The germline gives CDR1 SGHAT, CDR2 FQNNGV. For the CDR3, the DNA is TGTGCCAGCAGCTTCTTAGGACTAGCGGGAGAATGGCAAGAGACCCAGTACTTC. Protein sequence: CASSFLGLAGEWQETQYF.

In this sample, this clone turned up once. The V gene is TRBV18, the J gene TRBJ1-1; D gene uncertain. Germline V lookup: CDR1 KGHSH, CDR2 LQKENI. Trimming shortened V by 2 bases and J by 0 bases, and 10 bases separated the two germline ends. The length of the CDR3 is 15 residues. CDR3 region: CASSPGESMNTEAFF. The CDR3 DNA is TGTGCCAGCTCACCAGGGGAATCCATGAACACTGAAGCTTTCTTT.

The rearrangement uses TRBV28 and TRBJ2-7; a weak D match, TRBD1 (6 bases). Germline CDR1 MDHEN, CDR2 SYDVKM. There are 16 residues in the CDR3. Trimming shortened V by 1 base and J by 3 bases, and 16 bases separated the two germline ends. The CDR3 protein is CASSLSGQLILYEQYF. CDR3 bases: TGTGCCAGCAGTTTATCCGGACAGTTAATCCTCTACGAGCAGTACTTC.

The chain recombines TRBV18 with TRBJ2-1, with D uncertain. Germline V gene lookup returns CDR1 KGHSH and CDR2 LQKENI. The CDR3 totals 15 residues. V shed 0 bases and J shed 8 bases, with 14 bases lying between them. The CDR3 sequence is CASSPPGLGTDEQFF. The CDR3 region has the DNA TGTGCCAGCTCACCACCTGGGTTGGGCACGGATGAGCAGTTCTTC.

The rearrangement joins TRBV27 to TRBJ2-7; 9 bases map to TRBD1. CDR1 and CDR2 from the germline V gene are MNHEY and SMNVEV (reference sequence). After removal of 11 bases from V and 2 bases from J, the junction contained 10 bases not matched to a gene. This CDR3 has 14 residues. The CDR3 protein is CASTPGTGPYEQYF. CDR3 DNA sequence: TGTGCCTCCACTCCCGGGACAGGGCCCTACGAGCAGTACTTC.

The chain uses TRBV6-5 and TRBJ1-1, with a weak D call TRBD1 (5 bases). The germline V and J ends were trimmed by 8 bases and 7 bases, with 17 bases remaining between them. This CDR3 comprises 13 residues. Germline CDR1 MNHEY, CDR2 SVGAGI. The CDR3 sequence: CASLSDSLYEAFF. CDR3 coding DNA: TGTGCCAGCTTGTCTGACAGTCTCTATGAAGCTTTCTTT.

V is TRBV4-2 and J is TRBJ1-3, with D uncertain. The CDR3 runs to 14 residues. Germline loops: CDR1 LGHNA, CDR2 YNFKEQ. The germline V and J ends were trimmed by 3 bases and 0 bases, with 6 bases remaining between them. The CDR3 spells CASSHRGSGNTIYF. CDR3 bases: TGTGCCAGCAGCCATCGTGGCTCTGGAAACACCATATATTTT.

The V and J genes are TRBV6-1 and TRBJ2-5; 7 nucleotides agree with TRBD1. The length of the CDR3 is 17 residues. V lost 2 bases to trimming and J lost 2 bases; unmatched junction nucleotides: 11. Per the germline V gene, CDR1 is MNHNS and CDR2 is SASEGT. CDR3 sequence: CASSELLGTAVQETQYF. CDR3 sequence (DNA): TGTGCCAGCAGTGAACTTTTGGGGACAGCGGTACAAGAGACCCAGTACTTC.

Only a few counts were recorded for this clone. The rearrangement joins TRBV7-9 to TRBJ1-2; D is unclear. The CDR3 sequence is 12 residues long. Germline V CDR1 and CDR2: SEHNR, FQNEAQ (reference sequence). Trimming stripped 1 base from V and 8 bases from J, with 8 bases between. DNA of the CDR3: TGTGCCAGCAGCTTAGATCACCCGGGCTACACCTTC. This translates into CASSLDHPGYTF.

J is TRBJ1-1 and V is TRBV7-2, with D possibly TRBD1 on 5 matching bases. Germline values: CDR1 SGHTA, CDR2 FQGNSA. Trimming cost V 4 bases and J 3 bases, with 12 bases left between them. The CDR3 spans 14 residues. The CDR3 coding sequence is TGTGCCAGCAGCTCCCGACAGTTCCACACTGAAGCTTTCTTT. This sequence encodes CASSSRQFHTEAFF.

In its sample, this clone was seen a few times. This chain links TRBV18 with TRBJ2-7; a weak D match, TRBD2 (6 bases). Trimming shortened V by 2 bases and J by 6 bases, and 14 bases separated the two germline ends. In germline, CDR1 is KGHSH, CDR2 LQKENI. CDR3 length equals 14 residues. The CDR3 DNA reads as TGTGCCAGCTCACCAGGTGGAGGGGCTCGCGAGCAGTACTTC. Protein sequence: CASSPGGGAREQYF.

The chain joins TRBV6-5 to TRBJ2-7, with TRBD1 matching 11 bases. This CDR3 has 15 amino acids. Germline loops: CDR1 MNHEY, CDR2 SVGAGI. V dropped 2 bases and J dropped 3; count of bases not matched to a gene: 3. DNA for the CDR3: TGTGCCAGCAGTTACCGTGGGACAGGGGGCTACGAGCAGTACTTC. Its protein is CASSYRGTGGYEQYF.

In its sample, this clone was seen a few times. This rearrangement joins TRBV28 to TRBJ1-2, with unresolved D. Between the trimmed V and J ends, which lost 7 bases and 5 bases, there was a span of 17 bases. This CDR3 has 14 amino acids. CDR1 is MDHEN, CDR2 SYDVKM, per germline. The chain's CDR3 is CASNRGGGGYGYTF. CDR3 in DNA: TGTGCCAGCAACCGCGGTGGCGGCGGATATGGCTACACCTTC.

This clone has a single count. The chain recombines TRBV19 with TRBJ1-1; D may be TRBD1 (5 bases). This CDR3 spans 12 amino acids. Per the germline V gene, CDR1 is LNHDA and CDR2 is SQIVND (reference sequence). The CDR3 here is CEESGMNTEAFF. CDR3 nucleotide sequence: TGTGAAGAGTCAGGGATGAACACTGAAGCTTTCTTT.

V and J are TRBV27 and TRBJ2-7; no reliable D call. This CDR3 comprises 15 residues. CDR1 and CDR2 from the germline V gene are MNHEY and SMNVEV (reference sequence). Trimming cost V 2 bases and J 5 bases, with 16 bases left between them. DNA for the CDR3: TGTGCCAGCAGTTTACCCCCCGGCAGCTTCCACGAGCAGTACTTC. This encodes CASSLPPGSFHEQYF.

This rearrangement joins TRBV27 to TRBJ2-1; 11 positions agree with TRBD1. The V gene end was trimmed by 2 bases and the J gene end by 8 bases; junction bases not matched to a gene: 11. Germline assignment: CDR1 MNHEY and CDR2 SMNVEV (reference sequence). The CDR3 is made up of 17 amino acids. DNA of the CDR3: TGTGCCAGCAGTTTACCGAGGGACAGGGGGGATAGGGATGAGCAGTTCTTC. Its protein product is CASSLPRDRGDRDEQFF.